These 16 T cell receptor beta chains were sequenced from one sample in a study of OX40 agonist ivuxolimab in advanced cancers. Measured with immunoSEQ multiplex PCR; TCRdb has only the in-frame clones, and not every one. The repertoire consists of roughly 26,000 clones, with about 90% occurring once and the leading ten covering roughly a fifth. The source was CD4+ or CD8+ T cells sorted from blood, collected in a trial of the OX40 agonist ivuxolimab. These receptor sequences come from an adult with an advanced solid tumor such as melanoma, head and neck, liver or kidney cancer.

The V call is TRBV27, the J call TRBJ1-6, with D possibly TRBD1 on 5 matching bases. Trimming stripped 8 bases from V and 5 bases from J, with 13 bases between. The CDR3 is 14 residues long. Germline values: CDR1 MNHEY, CDR2 SMNVEV (reference sequence). The CDR3 is CASRSDRDNSPLHF. The CDR3 DNA reads TGTGCCAGCCGAAGCGACAGAGATAATTCACCCCTCCACTTT.

In nucleotides, the CDR3 is TGTGCCAGCAGCTCCTCAGAGGGGGTAGAGACCCAGTACTTC. It translates to CASSSSEGVETQYF. The chain uses TRBV5-4 and TRBJ2-5; perhaps TRBD1 as D (6 bases). Trimming stripped 3 bases from V and 4 bases from J, with 13 bases between. The CDR3 is made up of 14 amino acids. Germline assignment: CDR1 SGHNT and CDR2 YYREEE (reference sequence).

The chain has TRBV9 and TRBJ1-2, with D perhaps matching TRBD1 (5 bases). Germline assignment: CDR1 SGDLS and CDR2 YYNGEE. Trimming left V 2 bases short and J 2 bases short, with 13 bases between. This CDR3 spans 15 amino acids. Here the CDR3 reads CASSVNPRGNYGYTF. CDR3 coding DNA: TGTGCCAGCAGCGTTAACCCGAGGGGCAACTATGGCTACACCTTC.

The chain couples TRBV19 to TRBJ2-7; TRBD1 is a possible D gene (6 bases). Trimming shortened V by 3 bases and J by 6 bases, and 15 bases separated the two germline ends. The CDR3 runs 14 residues. Germline CDR1 reads LNHDA; CDR2 reads SQIVND (reference sequence). CDR3 DNA: TGTGCCAGTAGTATGGGGGTCATAGGGGGCGAGCAGTACTTC. Protein sequence: CASSMGVIGGEQYF.

The chain uses TRBV15 and TRBJ1-1; tentative D call: TRBD1 (6 bases). There are 16 residues in the CDR3. V lost 2 bases and J 0 bases, leaving 13 bases between the germline ends. The germline CDR1 and CDR2 sequences are LNHNV and YYDKDF (reference sequence). The CDR3 region has the DNA TGTGCCACCAGCAGACCCTGGACAGCCGTGAACACTGAAGCTTTCTTT. Translated, it gives CATSRPWTAVNTEAFF.

The gene calls are TRBV5-6 and TRBJ1-1; no definite D call. Trimming stripped 2 bases from V and 1 base from J, with 12 bases between. Per germline, CDR1 SGHDT and CDR2 YYEEEE. This CDR3 is 15 amino acids long. The CDR3 region has the DNA TGTGCCAGCAGCTTTTGGAGCGTTGGGAACACTGAAGCTTTCTTT. Encoded protein: CASSFWSVGNTEAFF. Looking up the rest from reference TRBV5-6 and TRBJ1-1 gives the full variable domain: DAGVTQSPTHLIKTRGQQVTLRCSPKSGHDTVSWYQQALGQGPQFIFQYYEEEERQRGNFPDRFSGHQFPNYSSELNVNALLLGDSALYLCASSFWSVGNTEAFFGQGTRLTVV.

DNA for the CDR3: TGTGCCACCAGTAACCCCCTTGTTGTGAGCGATGAGCAGTTCTTC. It translates to CATSNPLVVSDEQFF. The chain carries TRBV15 and TRBJ2-1; D is unresolved. The CDR3 sequence is 15 residues long. The germline V gene encodes CDR1 LNHNV and CDR2 YYDKDF (reference sequence). V lost 6 bases, J lost 8 bases, and 20 bases lay in between.

On this clone: A read error may produce the germline difference seen at one junction end. The rearrangement joins TRBV29-1 to TRBJ1-1; D is unresolved. CDR3 size: 9 residues. Germline V gene data show CDR1 as SQVTM and CDR2 as ANQGSEA. CDR3 region: CSVVRRVGF. The CDR3 region has the DNA TGCAGCGTTGTTCGTCGCGTAGGCTTT.

V gene TRBV4-2 combines with J gene TRBJ2-7; no clear D gene. In germline, CDR1 is LGHNA, CDR2 YNFKEQ. V was cut by 2 bases and J by 9 bases, with 17 bases left in between. This CDR3 contains 14 residues. The CDR3 region is CASSQHRTDAGQYF. CDR3 DNA: TGTGCCAGCAGCCAACATCGGACGGACGCCGGGCAGTACTTC.

The CDR3 loop reads CASSFSYEQYF. Written as DNA, the CDR3 is TGTGCCAGCAGCTTCTCCTACGAGCAGTACTTC. J is TRBJ2-7 and V is TRBV5-5; D is undetermined. CDR1 and CDR2 (germline): SGHKS, YYEKEE (reference sequence). The V end lost 2 bases, the J end lost 0 bases, and 0 bases lay between the germline ends. The CDR3 has 11 residues.

The chain links TRBV5-4 to TRBJ2-7, with 7 bases identical to TRBD1. This CDR3 has 13 residues. In germline, CDR1 is SGHNT, CDR2 YYREEE (reference sequence). J lost 3 bases, V lost 4 bases, and 4 bases had no gene match. CDR3 loop: CASSTDRDYEQYF. Here the CDR3 DNA reads TGTGCCAGCAGCACTGACAGGGACTACGAGCAGTACTTC.

On this clone itself: One junction end disagrees with the germline gene, perhaps due to a read error. The chain recombines TRBV4-3 with TRBJ2-3; TRBD2 matches at 9 bases. The CDR3 sequence is 16 residues long. Germline lookup yields CDR1 LGHNA and CDR2 YSLEER. The CDR3 sequence: CVSSQDLAGRTDTQYF. The DNA of the CDR3 is TGCGTCAGCAGCCAAGACCTAGCGGGGCGCACAGATACGCAGTATTTT.

The rearrangement links TRBV6-5 to TRBJ2-2; D tentatively reads TRBD1 or TRBD2 (5 bases each). The CDR3 has 15 residues. Trimming took off 6 bases at V and 7 bases at J, with 18 bases between the two ends. The germline gives CDR1 MNHEY, CDR2 SVGAGI. The CDR3 nucleotides read TGTGCCAGCAGCCCGGCCACCGTGGGGGTCGGGGAGCTGTTTTTT. Residues: CASSPATVGVGELFF.

Remarks on this clone: The final CDR3 position lacks the conserved phenylalanine or tryptophan, pointing to a likely read error. No DNA is shown, since the ends of the CDR3 on it are uncertain; the CDR3 is the one TCRdb lists. The chain employs TRBV6-1 and TRBJ2-3; TRBD2, the D gene given by the table, was not confirmed from the DNA. The CDR3 is 14 amino acids long, termini counted. Per germline, CDR1 MNHNS and CDR2 SASEGT. The CDR3 reads CASSESGLGFGEWE.

The chain's CDR3 is CASCTGGRTEAFF. The DNA of the CDR3 is TGTGCCAGTTGTACAGGGGGCAGGACTGAAGCTTTCTTT. V is TRBV19 and J is TRBJ1-1, with 9 bases aligning to TRBD1. Trimming at V came to 8 bases and at J to 5 bases, leaving 6 bases not matched to a gene. The germline V gene encodes CDR1 LNHDA and CDR2 SQIVND (reference sequence). This CDR3 is 13 amino acids long.

The chain has TRBV2 and TRBJ2-7; D might be TRBD1 (5 bases). The CDR3 spans 11 residues. CDR1 is SNHLY, CDR2 FYNNEI, per germline. Trimming removed 7 bases from V and 12 bases from J, with 16 bases in between. The CDR3 protein is CASTVQERTYF. DNA of the CDR3: TGTGCCAGCACGGTACAGGAACGTACGTACTTC.